This TCR beta chain derives from a study of blood T cell repertoires in COVID-19. Authors' methods: Reference gene primer amplification gave estimated nucleated cell counts. Clones were read by immunoSEQ multiplex PCR, and TCRdb kept only the in-frame ones, dropping some. The DNA gave D and trimming, while V, J and clone size come from that table. Here the sample spans fewer than 250,000 clones, roughly 81% being singletons. The germline CDR1 and CDR2 sequences are KGHSH and LQKENI. There are 13 residues in the CDR3. V dropped 2 bases and J dropped 2 bases, with 6 bases sitting between them. The sequence came from a middle-aged man with acute or convalescent COVID-19. The J gene is TRBJ2-5, the V gene TRBV18; D is perhaps TRBD2 (6 bases). Sequencing used peripheral blood. CDR3 amino acids: CASSPGLQETQYF. CDR3 sequence (DNA): TGTGCCAGCTCACCAGGACTACAAGAGACCCAGTACTTC.